These 16 T cell receptor beta chains share one sample of origin, sequenced in a study of cytomegalovirus exposure and HLA in healthy donors. A multiplex PCR was run with 60 Vbeta primers and 13 Jbeta primers. Repertoires were generated with immunoSEQ multiplex PCR, while TCRdb's copy carries only in-frame clones and drops some. The table shows some 120,000 clones, with 72% occurring only once. The sequencing input was PBMCs. Receptors were obtained from a man between 25 and 39 years old in good health and CMV-seronegative.

The chain combines TRBV4-1 with TRBJ2-3; D gene uncertain. Germline CDR1 is MGHRA and CDR2 is YSYEKL. V was cut by 4 bases and J by 0 bases, with 14 bases left in between. The CDR3 loop spans 16 amino acids. In nucleotides, the CDR3 is TGCGCCAGCAGCCCCTTTGGAACTACTAGCACAGATACGCAGTATTTT. Its protein product is CASSPFGTTSTDTQYF.

The V and J genes are TRBV7-9 and TRBJ1-2; 10 bases map to TRBD1. This CDR3 region has 15 residues. Germline V gene lookup returns CDR1 SEHNR and CDR2 FQNEAQ (reference sequence). V lost 2 bases to trimming and J lost 7 bases; unmatched junction nucleotides: 7. The DNA for the CDR3 is TGTGCCAGCAGCTTACCGACGGGACAGGGGTTTGGCTACACCTTC. It encodes CASSLPTGQGFGYTF.

This clone has more than one count but fewer than ten. The V and J genes are TRBV10-3 and TRBJ2-7, with a weak D call TRBD2 (6 bases). CDR1 and CDR2 (germline): ENHRY, SYGVKD. With 2 bases removed from V and 0 bases from J, the gap between germline ends came to 14 bases. The CDR3 consists of 16 residues. This CDR3 is CAISEIGSSTSYEQYF. DNA for the CDR3: TGTGCCATCAGTGAGATCGGGAGTTCTACCTCCTACGAGCAGTACTTC.

The chain recombines TRBV6-5 with TRBJ1-2; tentatively, D is TRBD1 (6 bases). CDR3 size: 14 residues. Per the germline V gene, CDR1 is MNHEY and CDR2 is SVGAGI. V lost 0 bases and J 5 bases, leaving 10 bases between the germline ends. CDR3: CASSYSRTEYGYTF. The CDR3 bases are TGTGCCAGCAGTTACTCGAGGACAGAATATGGCTACACCTTC.

The gene calls are TRBV27 and TRBJ2-7; D may be TRBD2 (6 bases). Germline V gene lookup returns CDR1 MNHEY and CDR2 SMNVEV (reference sequence). V was pared by 6 bases and J by 5 bases, with 20 bases between. This CDR3 has 15 amino acids. The CDR3 spells CASRAIETSLHEQYF. CDR3 DNA: TGTGCCAGCAGGGCGATTGAGACTAGTCTACACGAGCAGTACTTC.

This chain joins TRBV7-9 and TRBJ1-5; D uncertain. V was trimmed by 8 bases and J by 0 bases, leaving 5 bases between them. The CDR3 runs 12 residues. Germline V gene sequence: CDR1 SEHNR, CDR2 FQNEAQ (reference sequence). Here the CDR3 reads CASADSNQPQHF. In DNA form, the CDR3 reads TGTGCCAGCGCGGATAGCAATCAGCCCCAGCATTTT.

This chain uses TRBV5-1 with TRBJ2-1; weak D call: TRBD2 (6 bases). This CDR3 region has 14 residues. CDR1 is SGHRS and CDR2 is YFSETQ in the germline V gene. The V end lost 1 base, the J end lost 3 bases, and 8 bases lay between the germline ends. The CDR3 is CASSLNSGYNEQFF. CDR3 DNA: TGCGCCAGCAGCTTGAATAGCGGCTACAATGAGCAGTTCTTC.

The chain couples TRBV4-1 to TRBJ1-2; tentatively, D is TRBD1 (6 bases). With 2 bases removed from V and 8 bases from J, the gap between germline ends came to 21 bases. Germline-derived CDR1 and CDR2 are MGHRA and YSYEKL. The CDR3 extends over 16 amino acids. The CDR3, as DNA: TGCGCCAGCAGCCAACCAGTCAGGGGAGGGGCTAAAGGCTACACCTTC. Translation: CASSQPVRGGAKGYTF.

The rearrangement links TRBV19 to TRBJ2-7, with 7 positions matching TRBD2. After removal of 9 bases from V and 4 bases from J, the junction contained 9 bases not matched to a gene. The CDR3 length is 13 residues. Per the germline V gene, CDR1 is LNHDA and CDR2 is SQIVND (reference sequence). The CDR3 is CASHGTTIYEQYF. The CDR3, as DNA: TGTGCCAGCCACGGGACTACCATTTACGAGCAGTACTTC.

This clone was seen once. The V call is TRBV6-5, the J call TRBJ1-2; D ambiguous. The CDR3 runs 12 residues. Germline CDR1 reads MNHEY; CDR2 reads SVGAGI. V lost 5 bases and J 6 bases, leaving 10 bases between the germline ends. CDR3 region: CASSPFPDGYTF. CDR3 sequence (DNA): TGTGCCAGCAGTCCATTCCCAGATGGCTACACCTTC.

The gene calls are TRBV6-6 and TRBJ1-5, with a tentative D call TRBD1 (5 bases). Germline CDR1 reads MNHNY; CDR2 reads SVGAGI (reference sequence). Trimming took 6 bases from V and 4 from J, leaving 13 bases between them. CDR3 length equals 14 residues. The CDR3 here is CASSPTGGNQPQHF. The CDR3 DNA reads as TGTGCCAGCAGCCCCACAGGCGGAAATCAGCCCCAGCATTTT.

V gene TRBV6-5 combines with J gene TRBJ1-6; D uncertain. The CDR3 runs to 13 residues. Per the germline V gene, CDR1 is MNHEY and CDR2 is SVGAGI. Trimming cost V 5 bases and J 6 bases, with 8 bases left between them. Written as DNA, the CDR3 is TGTGCCAGCAGTGAAGACACTAATTCACCCCTCCACTTT. Its translation: CASSEDTNSPLHF.

This clone was detected only a few times. The CDR3 DNA reads TGCGCCAGCACCCCCAAACAGGACAGCCGAGCCTACGAGCAGTACTTC. This gives the protein CASTPKQDSRAYEQYF. The V and J genes are TRBV23-1 and TRBJ2-7, with a possible D match to TRBD1 (6 bases). TRBV23-1 is an ORF for which the function is uncertain. The CDR3 contains 16 residues. Trimming pared 7 bases from V and 2 bases from J, leaving 21 bases between.

This clone occurred a few times. V gene TRBV6-4 combines with J gene TRBJ1-2; possible D gene TRBD1, 5 bases. Germline CDR1 reads MRHNA; CDR2 reads SNTAGT. The ends were cut back, 5 bases at V and 4 bases at J, with 11 bases in the middle. The CDR3 totals 13 residues. The CDR3 loop reads CASSQGGAYGYTF. In DNA form, the CDR3 reads TGTGCCAGCAGTCAAGGAGGGGCCTATGGCTACACCTTC.

The V call is TRBV4-3, the J call TRBJ1-1; D is perhaps TRBD1 (5 bases). The CDR3 covers 13 residues. CDR1 is LGHNA and CDR2 is YSLEER in the germline V gene. Trimming shortened V by 2 bases and J by 6 bases, and 10 bases separated the two germline ends. The CDR3 here is CASSQLGLPEAFF. CDR3 nucleotides: TGCGCCAGCAGCCAACTGGGACTTCCTGAAGCTTTCTTT.

The chain joins TRBV27 to TRBJ2-6; tentatively, D is TRBD1 (6 bases). The germline V gene encodes CDR1 MNHEY and CDR2 SMNVEV (reference sequence). The V end was cut by 4 bases, the J end by 4 bases, with 14 bases between. The CDR3 sequence is 16 residues long. The CDR3 spells CASSYVGAGGANVLTF. CDR3 sequence (DNA): TGTGCCAGCAGTTATGTGGGGGCAGGGGGGGCCAACGTCCTGACTTTC.